This entry is about one T cell receptor (beta chain). The antigen is unknown. The sample comes from a study of monozygotic twins with inflammatory bowel disease. Molecular identifiers with 6-nucleotide sample barcodes were added during cDNA synthesis via template switching. TCRdb re-called the 5' RACE reads and gives one entry per CDR3 protein, without DNA. The sample has approximately 210,000 distinct CDR3 sequences. The CDR3 length is 16 residues. Germline-derived CDR1 and CDR2 are MGHRA and YSYEKL. Study findings and constraints: The co-twins with IBD showed lower TCRbeta diversity (inverse Simpson) than their healthy siblings. People with IBD had fewer clonotypes in common with others than healthy twins did, especially with disease activity. Patients received differing immunosuppressive treatments, which may have added variability to their repertoires.

Material: blood. The clonotype was recovered from a human donor with ulcerative colitis or Crohn's disease, or a healthy co-twin of an affected twin (not recorded which). This chain connects TRBV4-1 to TRBJ1-1; TCRdb's D call of TRBD1 is untestable without DNA. CDR3 amino acids: CASSQDRDRGVFEAFF.